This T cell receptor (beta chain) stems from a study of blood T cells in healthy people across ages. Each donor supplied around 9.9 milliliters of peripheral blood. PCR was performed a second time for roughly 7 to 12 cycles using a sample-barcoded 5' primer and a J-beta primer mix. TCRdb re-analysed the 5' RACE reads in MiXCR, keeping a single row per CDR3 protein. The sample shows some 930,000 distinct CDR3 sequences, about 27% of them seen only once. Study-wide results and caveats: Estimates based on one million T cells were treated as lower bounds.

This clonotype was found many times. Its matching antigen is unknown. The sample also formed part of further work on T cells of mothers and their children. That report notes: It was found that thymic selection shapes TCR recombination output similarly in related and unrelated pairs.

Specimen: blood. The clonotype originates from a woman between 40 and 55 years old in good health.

CDR3 protein: CASSSRGASGGETQYF. CDR3 DNA: TGTGCCAGCAGCTCCCGGGGGGCTAGCGGGGGAGAGACCCAGTACTTC. This chain links TRBV7-6 with TRBJ2-5, with TRBD2 matching over 10 bases. There are 16 residues in the CDR3. The germline CDR1 and CDR2 sequences are SGHVS and FNYEAQ. Trimming removed 4 bases from V and 4 bases from J; junction bases left unmatched: 9.